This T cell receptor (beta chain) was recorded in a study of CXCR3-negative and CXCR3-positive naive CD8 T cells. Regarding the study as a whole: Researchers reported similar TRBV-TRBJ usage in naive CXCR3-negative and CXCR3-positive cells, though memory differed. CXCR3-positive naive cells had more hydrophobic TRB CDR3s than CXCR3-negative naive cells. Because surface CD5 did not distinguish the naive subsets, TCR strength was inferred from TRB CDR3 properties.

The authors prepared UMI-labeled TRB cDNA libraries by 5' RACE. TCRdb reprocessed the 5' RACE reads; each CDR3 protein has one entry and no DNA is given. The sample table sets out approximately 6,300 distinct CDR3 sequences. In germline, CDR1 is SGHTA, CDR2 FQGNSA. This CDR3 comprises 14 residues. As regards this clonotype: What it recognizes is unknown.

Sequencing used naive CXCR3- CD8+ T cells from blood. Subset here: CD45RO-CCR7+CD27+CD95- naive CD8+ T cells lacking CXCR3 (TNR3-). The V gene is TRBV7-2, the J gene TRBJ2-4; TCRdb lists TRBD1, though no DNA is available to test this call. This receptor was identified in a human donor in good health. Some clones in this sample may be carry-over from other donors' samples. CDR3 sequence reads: CASSYDRGGDIQYF. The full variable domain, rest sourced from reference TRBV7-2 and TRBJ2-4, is GAGVSQSPSNKVTEKGKDVELRCDPISGHTALYWYRQSLGQGLEFLIYFQGNSAPDKSGLPSDRFSAERTGGSVSTLTIQRTQQEDSAVYLCASSYDRGGDIQYFGAGTRLSVL.